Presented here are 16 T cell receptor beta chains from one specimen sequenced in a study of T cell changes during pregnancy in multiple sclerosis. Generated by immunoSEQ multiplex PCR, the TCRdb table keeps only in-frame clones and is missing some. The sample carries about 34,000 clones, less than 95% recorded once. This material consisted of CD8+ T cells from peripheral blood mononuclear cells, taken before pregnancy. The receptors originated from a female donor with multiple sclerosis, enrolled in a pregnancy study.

The chain's CDR3 is CASSLQGGTEAFF. CDR3 nucleotides: TGTGCCAGCAGCCTACAGGGCGGGACTGAAGCTTTCTTT. The chain employs TRBV5-4 and TRBJ1-1; D may be TRBD1 (6 bases). This CDR3 region has 13 residues. Germline assignment: CDR1 SGHNT and CDR2 YYREEE (reference sequence). V lost 4 bases and J lost 5, with 12 bases in between.

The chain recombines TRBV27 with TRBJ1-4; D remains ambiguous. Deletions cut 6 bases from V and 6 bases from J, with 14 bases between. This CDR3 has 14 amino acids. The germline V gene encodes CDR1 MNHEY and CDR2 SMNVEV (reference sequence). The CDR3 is CASSILNGDEKLFF. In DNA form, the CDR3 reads TGTGCCAGCAGCATCTTGAACGGAGATGAAAAACTGTTTTTT.

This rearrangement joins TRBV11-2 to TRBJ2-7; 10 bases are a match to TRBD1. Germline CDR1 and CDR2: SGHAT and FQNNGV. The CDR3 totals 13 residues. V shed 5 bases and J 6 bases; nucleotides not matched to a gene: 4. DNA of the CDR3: TGTGCCAGCAGCCCCGGGACAGGGGCCGAGCAGTACTTC. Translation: CASSPGTGAEQYF.

CDR3 region: CAIRLGANYGYTF. The CDR3 DNA is TGTGCCATCAGGTTGGGGGCGAACTATGGCTACACCTTC. The chain carries TRBV10-3 and TRBJ1-2; D is possibly TRBD1 (6 bases). CDR1 and CDR2 from the germline V gene are ENHRY and SYGVKD. The length of the CDR3 is 13 residues. Deletions cut 6 bases from V and 2 bases from J, with 10 bases between.

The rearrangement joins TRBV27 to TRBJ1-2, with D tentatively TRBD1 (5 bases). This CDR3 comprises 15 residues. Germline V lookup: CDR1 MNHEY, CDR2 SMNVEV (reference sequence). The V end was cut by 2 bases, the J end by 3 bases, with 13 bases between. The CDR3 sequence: CASSLRQDTYYGYTF. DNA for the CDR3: TGTGCCAGCAGTTTACGCCAGGACACGTACTATGGCTACACCTTC.

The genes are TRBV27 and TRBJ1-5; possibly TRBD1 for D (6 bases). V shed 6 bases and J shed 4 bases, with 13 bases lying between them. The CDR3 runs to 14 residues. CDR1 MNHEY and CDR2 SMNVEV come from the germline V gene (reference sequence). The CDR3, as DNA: TGTGCCAGCAGCCTTGACAGGATAAATCAGCCCCAGCATTTT. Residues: CASSLDRINQPQHF.

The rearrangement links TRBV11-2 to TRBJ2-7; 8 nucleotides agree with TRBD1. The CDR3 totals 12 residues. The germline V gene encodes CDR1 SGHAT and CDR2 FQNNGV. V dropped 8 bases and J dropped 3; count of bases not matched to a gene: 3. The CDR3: CASQGADYEQYF. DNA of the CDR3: TGTGCCAGCCAGGGGGCCGACTACGAGCAGTACTTC. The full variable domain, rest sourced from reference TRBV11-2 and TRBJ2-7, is EAGVAQSPRYKIIEKRQSVAFWCNPISGHATLYWYQQILGQGPKLLIQFQNNGVVDDSQLPKDRFSAERLKGVDSTLKIQPAKLEDSAVYLCASQGADYEQYFGPGTRLTVT.

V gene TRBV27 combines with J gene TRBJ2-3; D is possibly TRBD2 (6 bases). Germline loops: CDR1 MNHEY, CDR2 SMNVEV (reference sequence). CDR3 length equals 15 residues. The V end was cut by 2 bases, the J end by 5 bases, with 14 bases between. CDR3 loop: CASSLAGGGVDTQYF. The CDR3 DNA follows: TGTGCCAGCAGTTTAGCGGGCGGAGGGGTAGATACGCAGTATTTT.

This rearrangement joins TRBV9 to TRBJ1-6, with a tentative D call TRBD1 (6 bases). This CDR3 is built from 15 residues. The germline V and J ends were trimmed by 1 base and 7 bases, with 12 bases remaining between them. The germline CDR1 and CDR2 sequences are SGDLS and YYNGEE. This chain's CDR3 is CASSVSGQFNSPLHF. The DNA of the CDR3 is TGTGCCAGCAGCGTATCAGGACAGTTCAATTCACCCCTCCACTTT.

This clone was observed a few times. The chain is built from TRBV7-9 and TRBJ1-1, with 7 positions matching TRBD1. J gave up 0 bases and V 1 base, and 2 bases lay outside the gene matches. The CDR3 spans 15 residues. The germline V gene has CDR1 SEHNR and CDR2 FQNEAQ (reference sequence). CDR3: CASSLDGTVNTEAFF. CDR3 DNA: TGTGCCAGCAGCTTAGATGGGACAGTGAACACTGAAGCTTTCTTT.

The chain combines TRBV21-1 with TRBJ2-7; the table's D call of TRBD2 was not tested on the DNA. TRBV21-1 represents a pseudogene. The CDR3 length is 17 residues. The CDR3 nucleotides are TGTGCCAGCAGCAAAGTCCTGCTCATCGGTAGCTCCTACGAGCAGTACTTC. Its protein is CASSKVLLIGSSYEQYF.

As DNA, the CDR3 is TGTGCCAGCAGCGAGGAAGCGGGGGTGCCAGATACGCAGTATTTT. This sequence encodes CASSEEAGVPDTQYF. The V and J genes are TRBV6-4 and TRBJ2-3, with 8 bases that match TRBD2. The CDR3 has 15 residues. V dropped 6 bases and J dropped 4; count of bases not matched to a gene: 9. The germline gives CDR1 MRHNA, CDR2 SNTAGT.

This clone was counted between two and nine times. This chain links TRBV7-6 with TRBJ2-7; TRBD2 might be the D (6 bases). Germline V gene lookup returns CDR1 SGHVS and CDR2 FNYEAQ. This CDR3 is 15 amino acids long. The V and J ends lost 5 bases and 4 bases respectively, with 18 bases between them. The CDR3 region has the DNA TGTGCCAGCAGCCCCCCAGGCGGGATCCGGTACGAGCAGTACTTC. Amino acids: CASSPPGGIRYEQYF.

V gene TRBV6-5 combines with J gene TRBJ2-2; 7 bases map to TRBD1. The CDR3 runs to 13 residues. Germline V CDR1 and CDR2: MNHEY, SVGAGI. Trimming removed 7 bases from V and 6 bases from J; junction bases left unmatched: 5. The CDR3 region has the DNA TGTGCCAGCACCGCAGGGGGTTCCGGGGAGCTGTTTTTT. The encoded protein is CASTAGGSGELFF.

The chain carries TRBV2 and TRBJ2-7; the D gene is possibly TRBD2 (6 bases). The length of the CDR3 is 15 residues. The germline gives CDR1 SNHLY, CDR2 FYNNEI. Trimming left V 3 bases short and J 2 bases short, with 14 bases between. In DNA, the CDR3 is TGTGCCAGCAGTGATTGGGCGGGATTGGCCTACGAGCAGTACTTC. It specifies CASSDWAGLAYEQYF.

The CDR3 sequence: CASSLLAGGLDEQFF. The CDR3 DNA reads TGTGCCAGCAGCTTACTAGCGGGGGGCTTGGATGAGCAGTTCTTC. The V call is TRBV9, the J call TRBJ2-1, with 12 bases aligning to TRBD2. With V trimmed by 4 bases and J by 8 bases, 7 bases remained unmatched. Germline V gene sequence: CDR1 SGDLS, CDR2 YYNGEE. CDR3 size: 15 residues.